The 27 T cell receptor beta chains in this list originate from one sample, sequenced in a study of T cells in localized non-small cell lung cancer. The table came from immunoSEQ multiplex PCR; TCRdb's copy has only in-frame clones and leaves some out. The repertoire holds tens of thousands of clones, with 80% to 85% as singletons. Material: PBMCs, obtained before any cancer treatment. The receptors here all came from a man aged 35 to 70 with stage II lung adenocarcinoma.

The chain recombines TRBV6-6 with TRBJ2-5; D is possibly TRBD1 or TRBD2 (5 bases each). The CDR3 length is 14 residues. V was shortened by 11 bases and J by 3 bases, with 19 bases between the two germline ends. The germline V gene encodes CDR1 MNHNY and CDR2 SVGAGI (reference sequence). The CDR3 is CAANQGRLEETQYF. The CDR3 DNA sequence: TGTGCCGCTAACCAGGGACGATTAGAAGAGACCCAGTACTTC.

The chain employs TRBV6-6 and TRBJ2-7; no clear D gene. Germline CDR1 MNHNY, CDR2 SVGAGI (reference sequence). The CDR3 loop spans 13 amino acids. The V and J ends lost 6 bases and 1 base respectively, with 10 bases between them. The DNA of the CDR3 is TGTGCCAGCAGGCGGCAGAGTTCCTACGAGCAGTACTTC. This gives the protein CASRRQSSYEQYF.

The chain employs TRBV9 and TRBJ2-2; 7 nucleotides agree with TRBD2. V shed 0 bases and J 4 bases; nucleotides not matched to a gene: 9. The CDR3 runs 17 residues. The germline V gene encodes CDR1 SGDLS and CDR2 YYNGEE. The DNA of the CDR3 is TGTGCCAGCAGCGTAGGTAGTCTAGCGGCCCTCACCGGGGAGCTGTTTTTT. This sequence encodes CASSVGSLAALTGELFF.

The chain recombines TRBV25-1 with TRBJ2-7; the match to TRBD2 covers 8 bases. The CDR3 has 14 residues. Germline V lookup: CDR1 MGHDK, CDR2 SYGVNS. With V trimmed by 4 bases and J by 0 bases, 2 bases remained unmatched. This CDR3 is CASSVGLDSYEQYF. CDR3 DNA sequence: TGTGCCAGCAGTGTGGGACTAGACTCCTACGAGCAGTACTTC.

The CDR3 reads CASSLERTRGPYEQYF. Written as DNA, the CDR3 is TGTGCCAGCAGCTTAGAGAGAACTAGGGGCCCCTACGAGCAGTACTTC. V usage is TRBV7-8 and J usage is TRBJ2-7; D may correspond to TRBD1 or TRBD2 (5 bases each). CDR1 and CDR2 (germline): SGHVS, FQNEAQ. CDR3 size: 16 residues. The germline V and J ends were trimmed by 1 base and 2 bases, with 15 bases remaining between them.

The CDR3 here is CASSLYRRESSYNEQFF. CDR3 nucleotides: TGTGCCAGCAGCTTATACAGGCGGGAGAGCTCCTACAATGAGCAGTTCTTC. J is TRBJ2-1 and V is TRBV7-3; 7 bases align to TRBD2. Trimming removed 2 bases from V and 0 bases from J; junction bases left unmatched: 7. The CDR3 spans 17 residues. Germline loops: CDR1 SGHTA, CDR2 FQGTGA.

V and J are TRBV6-6 and TRBJ1-6; no definite D call. Trimming cost V 5 bases and J 0 bases, with 5 bases left between them. Germline CDR1 and CDR2: MNHNY and SVGAGI (reference sequence). The CDR3 length is 14 residues. The CDR3 loop is CASSPSSYNSPLHF. CDR3 bases: TGTGCCAGCAGTCCGAGCTCCTATAATTCACCCCTCCACTTT.

The rearrangement joins TRBV7-6 to TRBJ2-2, with TRBD2 identical over 9 bases. The germline V gene has CDR1 SGHVS and CDR2 FNYEAQ. This CDR3 is built from 16 residues. V dropped 1 base and J dropped 7; count of bases not matched to a gene: 7. In DNA form, the CDR3 reads TGTGCCAGCAGCTTAGAGGTAGCGGGGGTCAGCGGGGAGCTGTTTTTT. Amino acids: CASSLEVAGVSGELFF.

This chain joins TRBV15 and TRBJ1-1; D is unresolved. The CDR3 totals 15 residues. The germline gives CDR1 LNHNV, CDR2 YYDKDF (reference sequence). Trimming took off 0 bases at V and 2 bases at J, with 10 bases between the two ends. DNA for the CDR3: TGTGCCACCAGCAGAGATCGAGGTGCAAACACTGAAGCTTTCTTT. Protein product: CATSRDRGANTEAFF.

This clone is classed as medium-sized. This chain connects TRBV30 to TRBJ1-1; D unclear. The CDR3 loop spans 17 amino acids. Trimming removed 2 bases at V and 1 base at J, with 20 bases between. In germline, CDR1 is GTSNPN, CDR2 SVGIG (reference sequence). This CDR3 is CAWSIQTHTPENTEAFF. The CDR3 region has the DNA TGTGCCTGGAGTATACAGACTCATACTCCCGAGAACACTGAAGCTTTCTTT. Full variable domain (remainder filled in from reference TRBV30 and TRBJ1-1): SQTIHQWPATLVQPVGSPLSLECTVEGTSNPNLYWYRQAAGRGLQLLFYSVGIGQISSEVPQNLSASRPQDRQFILSSKKLLLSDSGFYLCAWSIQTHTPENTEAFFGQGTRLTVV.

This sequence joins TRBV29-1 and TRBJ1-3; D is perhaps TRBD1 (6 bases). CDR1 is SQVTM, CDR2 ANQGSEA, per germline. V was shortened by 0 bases and J by 4 bases, with 10 bases between the two germline ends. The CDR3 totals 14 residues. In nucleotides, the CDR3 is TGCAGCGTTGAAGAGGGGGCAGGCGGAAACACCATATATTTT. It specifies CSVEEGAGGNTIYF. Full variable domain (remainder filled in from reference TRBV29-1 and TRBJ1-3): SAVISQKPSRDICQRGTSLTIQCQVDSQVTMMFWYRQQPGQSLTLIATANQGSEATYESGFVIDKFPISRPNLTFSTLTVSNMSPEDSSIYLCSVEEGAGGNTIYFGEGSWLTVV.

This clone was counted a few times. This chain uses TRBV5-1 with TRBJ2-5, with D hard to call. In germline, CDR1 is SGHRS, CDR2 YFSETQ. Trimming left V 4 bases short and J 10 bases short, with 11 bases between. This CDR3 contains 11 residues. CDR3 sequence reads: CASSEGPIQYF. The CDR3 nucleotides are TGCGCCAGCAGCGAAGGACCGATCCAGTACTTC.

The V gene is TRBV19, the J gene TRBJ1-5; D is unclear. Deletions cut 3 bases from V and 6 bases from J, with 12 bases between. Germline CDR1 is LNHDA and CDR2 is SQIVND (reference sequence). This CDR3 has 14 amino acids. CDR3 coding DNA: TGTGCCAGTAGTATGGAGGGAAAGGGTCAGCCCCAGCATTTT. Translation: CASSMEGKGQPQHF. Looking up the rest from reference TRBV19 and TRBJ1-5 gives the full variable domain: DGGITQSPKYLFRKEGQNVTLSCEQNLNHDAMYWYRQDPGQGLRLIYYSQIVNDFQKGDIAEGYSVSREKKESFPLTVTSAQKNPTAFYLCASSMEGKGQPQHFGDGTRLSIL.

This clone was seen only a few times. The chain employs TRBV9 and TRBJ2-6, with 11 bases aligning to TRBD2. CDR1 is SGDLS and CDR2 is YYNGEE in the germline V gene. CDR3 length equals 18 residues. With 0 bases clipped from V and 2 bases from J, the junction kept 4 bases outside the gene matches. Written as DNA, the CDR3 is TGTGCCAGCAGCGTAGGATTAGCGGGAGGGCCTGGGGCCAACGTCCTGACTTTC. Translated: CASSVGLAGGPGANVLTF. The full variable domain, with the rest looked up from reference TRBV9 and TRBJ2-6, is DSGVTQTPKHLITATGQRVTLRCSPRSGDLSVYWYQQSLDQGLQFLIQYYNGEERAKGNILERFSAQQFPDLHSELNLSSLELGDSALYFCASSVGLAGGPGANVLTFGAGSRLTVL.

The CDR3 loop is CASSIRPDPVRGELFF. The DNA for the CDR3 is TGTGCCAGTAGTATACGTCCGGACCCAGTGAGAGGGGAGCTGTTTTTT. The chain joins TRBV19 to TRBJ2-2; no clear D gene. CDR1 and CDR2 (germline): LNHDA, SQIVND (reference sequence). Between the trimmed V and J ends, which lost 2 bases and 8 bases, there was a span of 18 bases. The CDR3 totals 16 residues. The whole variable domain, filled in from reference TRBV19 and TRBJ2-2, reads DGGITQSPKYLFRKEGQNVTLSCEQNLNHDAMYWYRQDPGQGLRLIYYSQIVNDFQKGDIAEGYSVSREKKESFPLTVTSAQKNPTAFYLCASSIRPDPVRGELFFGEGSRLTVL.

The sample holds one count of this clone. The CDR3 region is CASSLSFAGVNTEAFF. CDR3 coding DNA: TGTGCCAGCAGCTTGTCATTTGCGGGGGTGAACACTGAAGCTTTCTTT. The chain couples TRBV5-4 to TRBJ1-1, with TRBD1 as a possible D gene (5 bases). The CDR3 covers 16 residues. Trimming left V 1 base short and J 0 bases short, with 13 bases between. Germline V gene sequence: CDR1 SGHNT, CDR2 YYREEE (reference sequence).

This clone was picked up one time. The chain has TRBV7-9 and TRBJ2-3; D is unresolved. Germline V CDR1 and CDR2: SEHNR, FQNEAQ (reference sequence). Trimming stripped 0 bases from V and 4 bases from J, with 11 bases between. The CDR3 length is 15 residues. The CDR3 DNA follows: TGTGCCAGCAGCTTAGCCCCTGTTGTATCAGATACGCAGTATTTT. The encoded protein is CASSLAPVVSDTQYF.

The chain recombines TRBV18 with TRBJ2-2; D is ambiguous. The CDR3 has 14 residues. Trimming left V 5 bases short and J 0 bases short, with 7 bases between. Germline values: CDR1 KGHSH, CDR2 LQKENI. CDR3: CASSKNANTGELFF. DNA for the CDR3: TGTGCCAGCTCAAAGAACGCGAACACCGGGGAGCTGTTTTTT.

The chain carries TRBV10-2 and TRBJ1-2; 7 bases align to TRBD1. The V segment lost 7 bases and the J segment 3 bases; nucleotides outside the gene matches: 5. The CDR3 covers 13 residues. CDR1 is WSHSY, CDR2 SAAADI, per germline. Here the CDR3 reads CASIPTGHYGYTF. The CDR3 DNA sequence: TGCGCCAGCATCCCGACAGGGCACTATGGCTACACCTTC.

The rearrangement joins TRBV30 to TRBJ2-3, with a weak D call TRBD2 (5 bases). The length of the CDR3 is 11 residues. The V end was cut by 8 bases, the J end by 10 bases, with 16 bases between. CDR1 is GTSNPN and CDR2 is SVGIG in the germline V gene (reference sequence). The CDR3 DNA reads as TGTGCCCAGGAATCACGGGGATCGCAGTATTTT. Translating gives CAQESRGSQYF. The variable domain in full, with the rest retrieved from reference TRBV30 and TRBJ2-3, is SQTIHQWPATLVQPVGSPLSLECTVEGTSNPNLYWYRQAAGRGLQLLFYSVGIGQISSEVPQNLSASRPQDRQFILSSKKLLLSDSGFYLCAQESRGSQYFGPGTRLTVL.

This chain links TRBV14 with TRBJ2-1; D may be TRBD2 (5 bases). This CDR3 comprises 19 residues. Trimming cost V 3 bases and J 1 base, with 22 bases left between them. Germline V lookup: CDR1 SGHDN, CDR2 FVKESK. The CDR3 nucleotides are TGTGCCAGCAGCCACAAGCCCCTCAGAGGGAAATCGTCCTACAATGAGCAGTTCTTC. It yields the protein CASSHKPLRGKSSYNEQFF.

The rearrangement links TRBV6-5 to TRBJ2-1, with D possibly TRBD2 on 6 matching bases. Germline loops: CDR1 MNHEY, CDR2 SVGAGI. The CDR3 contains 14 residues. The ends were cut back, 2 bases at V and 4 bases at J, with 9 bases in the middle. CDR3 in amino acids: CASSYDGGYNEQFF. The CDR3 coding sequence is TGTGCCAGCAGTTACGATGGGGGGTACAATGAGCAGTTCTTC.

The chain links TRBV7-9 to TRBJ1-3; D is undetermined. Germline V lookup: CDR1 SEHNR, CDR2 FQNEAQ (reference sequence). V was shortened by 2 bases and J by 1 base, with 6 bases between the two germline ends. The CDR3 has 14 residues. CDR3 in DNA: TGTGCCAGCAGCTTATGGGGATCTGGAAACACCATATATTTT. Translated, it gives CASSLWGSGNTIYF. The whole variable domain, filled in from reference TRBV7-9 and TRBJ1-3, reads DTGVSQNPRHKITKRGQNVTFRCDPISEHNRLYWYRQTLGQGPEFLTYFQNEAQLEKSRLLSDRFSAERPKGSFSTLEIQRTEQGDSAMYLCASSLWGSGNTIYFGEGSWLTVV.

The chain recombines TRBV30 with TRBJ1-2; D might be TRBD1 (5 bases). The germline CDR1 and CDR2 sequences are GTSNPN and SVGIG (reference sequence). This CDR3 has 13 amino acids. For the CDR3, the DNA is TGTGCTGCGGGGCAGTTCACTAACTATGGCTACACCTTC. Its protein product is CAAGQFTNYGYTF.

The chain recombines TRBV15 with TRBJ2-3, with D possibly being TRBD1 or TRBD2 (5 bases each). Germline V lookup: CDR1 LNHNV, CDR2 YYDKDF (reference sequence). V was pared by 1 base and J by 2 bases, with 13 bases between. The CDR3 runs 16 residues. The CDR3 nucleotides are TGTGCCACCAGCAGAGGGTTTGGGGGATCCACAGATACGCAGTATTTT. It yields the protein CATSRGFGGSTDTQYF.

This chain uses TRBV7-9 with TRBJ2-1, with TRBD2 matching 7 bases. Germline-derived CDR1 and CDR2 are SEHNR and FQNEAQ (reference sequence). The J segment lost 4 bases and the V segment lost 8 bases, leaving 14 bases of the junction unmatched. This CDR3 comprises 16 residues. CDR3 nucleotides: TGTGCCAGCGGGGCGGAAGGGGCGGGAGAGTACAATGAGCAGTTCTTC. This encodes CASGAEGAGEYNEQFF.

CDR3 DNA: TGTGCCAGCAGCGTGGGACAGGGGATAAACTATGGCTACACCTTC. It encodes CASSVGQGINYGYTF. The chain joins TRBV9 to TRBJ1-2, with 10 bases fitting TRBD1. CDR3 length: 15 amino acids. J was trimmed by 2 bases and V by 2 bases; bases with no gene match: 3. Per the germline V gene, CDR1 is SGDLS and CDR2 is YYNGEE.